What follows describes a single TCR beta chain. The authors reverse transcribed roughly 0.5 to 1 ug RNA with random hexamers. Amplification of TCR beta CDR3 used immunoSEQ multiplex PCR across 54 Vbeta and 13 Jbeta. A single record per CDR3 protein comes from TCRdb applying MiXCR to the immunoSEQ multiplex PCR reads. The sample carries around 130,000 distinct CDR3 sequences, less than 95% recorded once. This sample stems from a study of CD8 T cells in Susac syndrome. With 0 bases clipped from V and 3 bases from J, the junction kept 9 bases outside the gene matches. The CDR3 sequence is 17 residues long. Germline V gene data show CDR1 as SGHRS and CDR2 as YFSETQ. High-throughput TCR beta sequencing covered peripheral CD8+ and CD4+ T cells. The controls, all healthy donors, were matched for age and sex. While CD8+ and CD4+ T cells were isolated negatively, TEMRA cells were enriched by FACS.

The chain combines TRBV5-1 with TRBJ1-1; 9 nucleotides line up with TRBD1. The sample was CD4+ T cells from PBMCs. This receptor was obtained from a human donor in good health. CDR3 in DNA: TGCGCCAGCAGCTTGGGCATGGACAGGGGAAGATACACTGAAGCTTTCTTT. This gives the protein CASSLGMDRGRYTEAFF.